This T cell receptor beta chain was recovered during a study of T cells expressing NK-cell markers. Whole-study context: The TCR beta repertoires were obtained from sorted CD3+CD56+NKG2C+, CD3+CD56+NKG2C- and CD3+CD56-NKG2C+ T cells. General study points: Dominant NKG2C+ clonotype frequencies of roughly 1.0-7.0% of CD8+ T cells were measured in over 5 donors. HCMV specificity of the expanded NKG2C+ T cell clones was not established. There were four donors in whom these clonotypes also led the CD3+CD56-NKG2C+ fraction.

TCRdb reprocessed the 5' RACE reads and keeps a single row for each CDR3 protein, giving no DNA. This sample's table reports 200,000 to 300,000 distinct CDR3 sequences. Germline loops: CDR1 SGHRS, CDR2 YFSETQ. The CDR3 covers 14 residues. A word on this clonotype: Its antigen is not known.

This receptor was obtained from a young man in good health. J is TRBJ2-2 and V is TRBV5-1; the TCRdb D gene call, TRBD1, has no DNA to confirm it. Sequencing was performed on blood T cells: a sorted CD56 or NKG2C T cell subset, CD4+ or CD8+ T cells, or bulk PBMC T cells (not recorded which). CDR3 loop: CASSIDRGTGELFF. Full variable domain (rest looked up from reference TRBV5-1 and TRBJ2-2): KAGVTQTPRYLIKTRGQQVTLSCSPISGHRSVSWYQQTPGQGLQFLFEYFSETQRNKGNFPGRFSGRQFSNSRSEMNVSTLELGDSALYLCASSIDRGTGELFFGEGSRLTVL.